These T cell receptor beta chains were read from a single sample in a study of blood T cell repertoires in COVID-19. The table came from immunoSEQ multiplex PCR; TCRdb's copy has only in-frame clones and leaves some out. This table has around 43,000 clones, around 89% appearing once. What was sequenced was peripheral blood. The receptors were gathered from a human donor in a cohort sampled during active COVID-19. Each CDR3 is given with its conserved first and last residue. A D gene is named only where the DNA matches it firmly. Not all rows give a size; the values are once, few, many and, for expanded clones, a class.

D,J,size,V,CDR3,DNA
TRBD1,TRBJ2-4,-,TRBV5-1,CASSTGTANIQYF,TGCGCCAGCAGTACCGGGACAGCTAACATTCAGTACTTC
-,TRBJ1-5,-,TRBV5-1,CASSHTTGSNQPQHF,TGCGCCAGCAGCCATACGACAGGTAGCAATCAGCCCCAGCATTTT
-,TRBJ1-5,few,TRBV10-1,CASSAGLNQPQHF,TGCGCCAGCAGTGCAGGCCTCAATCAGCCCCAGCATTTT
TRBD2,TRBJ2-1,-,TRBV9,CASSVASGRGNEQFF,TGTGCCAGCAGCGTAGCGAGCGGGAGGGGCAATGAGCAGTTCTTC
-,TRBJ2-7,-,TRBV21-1,CASSKEVTGSCEQYF,TGTGCCAGCAGCAAAGAGGTAACAGGGAGTTGCGAGCAGTACTTC
-,TRBJ1-1,-,TRBV18,CASSPQWKRAEAFF,TGTGCCAGCTCACCCCAATGGAAGCGGGCTGAAGCTTTCTTT
TRBD1,TRBJ2-3,-,TRBV6-1,CASSEGGQLPTRTQYF,TGTGCCAGCAGTGAAGGGGGACAGCTACCTACCCGGACGCAGTATTTT
TRBD2,TRBJ2-3,-,TRBV13,CASSLGDLGLAGEGYGTDTQYF,TGTGCCAGCAGCTTAGGCGACCTGGGGCTAGCGGGAGAGGGTTACGGCACAGATACGCAGTATTTT
-,TRBJ2-1,-,TRBV6-2/TRBV6-3,CASSYSWSEGFF,TGTGCCAGCAGTTACTCTTGGTCGGAGGGGTTCTTC
-,TRBJ1-3,-,TRBV3-1/TRBV3-2,CASSQKSSGNTIYF,TGTGCCAGCAGCCAGAAGAGCTCTGGAAACACCATATATTTT
TRBD1,TRBJ1-1,-,TRBV27,CASSPRDRGTEAFF,TGTGCCAGCAGTCCGAGGGACAGGGGGACTGAAGCTTTCTTT
TRBD1,TRBJ1-1,-,TRBV3-1/TRBV3-2,CASSLIQGDTEAFF,TGTGCCAGCAGCCTAATACAGGGGGACACTGAAGCTTTCTTT
-,TRBJ2-3,-,TRBV5-4,CASSQDRRTDTQYF,TGTGCCAGCAGCCAAGACAGACGCACAGATACGCAGTATTTT
-,TRBJ2-5,-,TRBV10-1,CASSESQAGDQETQYF,TGCGCCAGCAGTGAGTCTCAGGCCGGGGACCAAGAGACCCAGTACTTC
TRBD1,TRBJ1-6,once,TRBV15,CATSTRTGASPLHF,TGTGCCACCAGCACTCGGACAGGGGCCTCACCCCTCCACTTT
-,TRBJ1-1,-,TRBV7-9,CASRPVGGTNTEAFF,TGTGCCAGCAGGCCTGTGGGGGGGACGAACACTGAAGCTTTCTTT
TRBD2,TRBJ2-7,-,TRBV2,CASSEAGGRAYEQYF,TGTGCCAGCAGTGAAGCCGGCGGGAGGGCCTACGAGCAGTACTTC
TRBD2,TRBJ2-1,-,TRBV6-5,CASGGTSGYNEQFF,TGTGCCAGCGGGGGGACTAGCGGTTACAATGAGCAGTTCTTC
-,TRBJ2-1,-,TRBV11-2,CASSLASSSDNEQFF,TGTGCCAGCAGCTTAGCGTCGTCTTCTGACAATGAGCAGTTCTTC
TRBD1,TRBJ1-5,-,TRBV15,CATSLGTASNQPQHF,TGTGCCACCAGCCTCGGGACAGCGAGCAATCAGCCCCAGCATTTT
TRBD1,TRBJ1-5,-,TRBV27,CASSSRPLRQGVSGGQPQHF,TGTGCCAGCAGTTCCCGACCCTTAAGACAGGGCGTTAGCGGAGGGCAGCCCCAGCATTTT
-,TRBJ1-6,-,TRBV11-2,CASREVDYNSPLHF,TGTGCCAGCAGAGAGGTAGATTATAATTCACCCCTCCACTTT
TRBD2,TRBJ2-3,once,TRBV12-5,CASAPGREADTQYF,TGTGCTAGTGCCCCGGGGAGGGAAGCAGATACGCAGTATTTT
TRBD1,TRBJ2-5,-,TRBV24-1,CATSDPGQGASETQYF,TGTGCCACCAGTGATCCCGGACAGGGGGCCTCGGAGACCCAGTACTTC
-,TRBJ2-2,-,TRBV7-6,CASSLGLVRGTGELFF,TGTGCCAGCAGCCTGGGACTTGTCCGCGGAACCGGGGAGCTGTTTTTT
TRBD1,TRBJ1-2,-,TRBV2,CASSKGQGNHGYTF,TGTGCCAGCAGTAAGGGACAGGGGAACCATGGCTACACCTTC
TRBD1,TRBJ2-7,-,TRBV27,CASSLMTGGAYEQYF,TGTGCCAGCAGTTTAATGACAGGGGGCGCGTACGAGCAGTACTTC
TRBD2,TRBJ2-4,-,TRBV10-1,CASSDGTSGPHF,TGCGCCAGCAGTGACGGGACTAGCGGCCCACACTTC
-,TRBJ2-1,-,TRBV6-5,CASSRTSVAINEQFF,TGTGCCAGCAGTCGAACTAGTGTAGCTATCAATGAGCAGTTCTTC
-,TRBJ2-5,-,TRBV6-6,CASSSLETQYF,TGTGCCAGCAGTTCCTTAGAGACCCAGTACTTC
-,TRBJ1-3,-,TRBV9,CASSAGGGNTIYF,TGTGCCAGCAGCGCAGGCGGCGGGAACACCATATATTTT
-,TRBJ1-2,-,TRBV2,CASSEDRAFYGYTF,TGTGCCAGCAGTGAAGACCGAGCGTTCTATGGCTACACCTTC
-,TRBJ2-7,-,TRBV30,CAWSPGSLRWIYEQYF,TGTGCCTGGAGTCCGGGGTCCCTCCGGTGGATCTACGAGCAGTACTTC
-,TRBJ2-6,-,TRBV30,CAWRVLGRTGANVLTF,TGTGCCTGGAGGGTTCTAGGGAGAACCGGGGCCAACGTCCTGACTTTC
-,TRBJ2-7,-,TRBV2,CASSGLSYEQYF,TGTGCCAGCAGTGGACTGTCCTACGAGCAGTACTTC
TRBD1,TRBJ2-5,-,TRBV27,CASSLRGNGEQGHQETQYF,TGTGCCAGCAGTTTAAGGGGCAACGGGGAACAGGGGCACCAAGAGACCCAGTACTTC
TRBD1,TRBJ2-3,-,TRBV5-1,CASSFLPGGRTDTQYF,TGCGCCAGCAGCTTTCTGCCAGGGGGCAGAACAGATACGCAGTATTTT
-,TRBJ1-1,-,TRBV7-9,CASTPGVVTEAFF,TGTGCCAGCACCCCAGGGGTTGTAACTGAAGCTTTCTTT
TRBD1,TRBJ2-7,-,TRBV6-5,CASRLGQGYSYEQYF,TGTGCCAGCAGGCTCGGACAGGGATATTCCTACGAGCAGTACTTC
TRBD2,TRBJ2-3,-,TRBV4-3,CASSQRAGSGDTQYF,TGCGCCAGCAGCCAAAGAGCGGGGTCGGGAGATACGCAGTATTTT
-,TRBJ2-7,-,TRBV7-7,CASSPQAALPYEQYF,TGTGCTAGCAGCCCCCAGGCAGCACTTCCCTACGAGCAGTACTTC
TRBD2,TRBJ2-3,once,TRBV9,CASSVDGRLAGGGTDTQYF,TGTGCCAGCAGCGTAGATGGCCGACTAGCGGGGGGCGGAACAGATACGCAGTATTTT
TRBD1,TRBJ1-6,-,TRBV3-1/TRBV3-2,CANSGTGDSPLHF,TGTGCCAACTCCGGGACAGGCGATTCACCCCTCCACTTT
-,TRBJ2-7,-,TRBV4-2,CASSPGQNVWGQYF,TGTGCCAGCAGCCCAGGGCAGAACGTGTGGGGGCAGTACTTC